These 30 T cell receptor beta chains came from one sample sequenced in a study of identical twins. MiXCR was run by TCRdb on the 5' RACE reads, yielding one entry per CDR3 protein. Of around 690,000 distinct CDR3 sequences in the sample, approximately 21% were seen once. These data also featured in a second study, about T cells expressing NK-cell markers.

The sample comprised PBMCs. These receptors all stem from a woman aged 18-29 years in good health.

The chain employs TRBV20-1 and TRBJ2-7, with D possibly TRBD2 on 7 matching bases. The V gene's germline CDR1 is DFQATT and CDR2 SNEGSKA (reference sequence). The germline V and J ends were trimmed by 3 bases and 1 base, with 10 bases remaining between them. The CDR3 contains 13 residues. CDR3 sequence reads: CSASEGGSYEQYF. Written as DNA, the CDR3 is TGCAGTGCTAGTGAGGGGGGGTCCTACGAGCAGTACTTC.

This clonotype was seen a handful of times. V and J are TRBV5-1 and TRBJ2-7, with 7 bases fitting TRBD1. There are 14 residues in the CDR3. CDR1 is SGHRS, CDR2 YFSETQ, per germline. V dropped 0 bases and J dropped 5; count of bases not matched to a gene: 5. The CDR3 loop reads CASSLAEGANEQYF. In nucleotides, the CDR3 is TGCGCCAGCAGCTTGGCCGAGGGGGCGAACGAGCAGTACTTC.

In this sample, this clonotype turned up many times. V and J are TRBV12-3 or TRBV12-4 and TRBJ1-5; possible D gene TRBD1, 6 bases. Trimming took 7 bases from V and 2 from J, leaving 12 bases between them. The CDR3 is made up of 14 amino acids. CDR3 sequence (DNA): TGTGCCAGCACCGCACAGGGAGGCAATCAGCCCCAGCATTTT. It yields the protein CASTAQGGNQPQHF.

There are many counts of this clonotype. V usage is TRBV20-1 and J usage is TRBJ2-3; 14 nucleotides match TRBD2. J gave up 3 bases and V 5 bases, and 1 base lay outside the gene matches. The CDR3 sequence is 14 residues long. Germline values: CDR1 DFQATT, CDR2 SNEGSKA (reference sequence). The CDR3 DNA reads TGCAGTGCTGGGACTAGCGGGAGAACAGATACGCAGTATTTT. Translation gives CSAGTSGRTDTQYF.

The chain joins TRBV20-1 to TRBJ1-5, with D maybe TRBD1 (5 bases). Looked up from germline, CDR1 is DFQATT and CDR2 is SNEGSKA (reference sequence). This CDR3 comprises 15 residues. Trimming stripped 7 bases from V and 0 bases from J, with 16 bases between. The CDR3 DNA reads TGCAGTGTCCTGAGGGGCTCCGGTAGCAATCAGCCCCAGCATTTT. It encodes CSVLRGSGSNQPQHF.

The rearrangement uses TRBV12-3 or TRBV12-4 and TRBJ2-3; 14 bases are a match to TRBD2. This CDR3 region has 14 residues. The V gene end was trimmed by 6 bases and the J gene end by 12 bases; junction bases not matched to a gene: 8. CDR3 nucleotide sequence: TGTGCCAGCAGCCATGGGACTAGCGGGAGAAACCAGTATTTT. Encoded protein: CASSHGTSGRNQYF.

This clonotype was counted only a few times. The chain joins TRBV29-1 to TRBJ2-7; 11 positions agree with TRBD2. J lost 3 bases, V lost 6 bases, and 7 bases had no gene match. The CDR3 consists of 14 residues. Germline CDR1 is SQVTM and CDR2 is ANQGSEA. The CDR3, as DNA: TGCAGCGTGGCCACCGGGACTAGCGGCTACGAGCAGTACTTC. It yields the protein CSVATGTSGYEQYF.

This clonotype has only a few counts. The V gene is TRBV20-1, the J gene TRBJ2-3, with D unresolved. The CDR3 extends over 16 amino acids. Trimming took 0 bases from V and 6 from J, leaving 19 bases between them. CDR1 and CDR2 (germline): DFQATT, SNEGSKA (reference sequence). CDR3 residues: CSARESLRLQRDTQYF. The CDR3 nucleotides read TGCAGTGCTAGAGAATCTCTGCGTCTGCAACGGGATACGCAGTATTTT.

This clonotype was detected a few times. V is TRBV10-3 and J is TRBJ2-3; 12 bases are shared with TRBD1. J lost 4 bases, V lost 6 bases, and 5 bases had no gene match. Germline V gene lookup returns CDR1 ENHRY and CDR2 SYGVKD. The CDR3 has 15 amino acids. The CDR3 spells CAISGDRGLADTQYF. The CDR3 region has the DNA TGTGCCATCAGCGGGGACAGGGGGCTCGCAGATACGCAGTATTTT.

The CDR3 nucleotides read TGTGCCAGCAGCGACGGGACCTACCCCTATGGCTACACCTTC. Translation gives CASSDGTYPYGYTF. This chain uses TRBV9 with TRBJ1-2; tentative D call: TRBD1 (5 bases). This CDR3 is built from 14 residues. Trimming shortened V by 3 bases and J by 4 bases, and 13 bases separated the two germline ends. Germline CDR1 and CDR2: SGDLS and YYNGEE.

J is TRBJ2-2 and V is TRBV12-3 or TRBV12-4, with 10 bases that match TRBD2. J lost 4 bases, V lost 3 bases, and 8 bases had no gene match. This CDR3 has 17 amino acids. The CDR3 loop is CASSFSSGRAGTGELFF. CDR3 in DNA: TGTGCCAGCAGTTTTTCAAGCGGGAGGGCGGGCACCGGGGAGCTGTTTTTT.

This clonotype was detected ten times or more. V and J are TRBV12-3 or TRBV12-4 and TRBJ2-1, with D uncertain. This CDR3 comprises 12 residues. V dropped 5 bases and J dropped 2 bases, with 4 bases sitting between them. CDR3 DNA sequence: TGTGCCAGCAGTCCGGCCTACAATGAGCAGTTCTTC. Its translation: CASSPAYNEQFF.

This clonotype came up many times. The chain couples TRBV20-1 to TRBJ1-2; D call uncertain. CDR1 and CDR2 (germline): DFQATT, SNEGSKA (reference sequence). V was clipped by 4 bases and J by 2 bases, with 11 bases between them. The CDR3 totals 13 residues. The CDR3 bases are TGCAGTGCTACACTGGAGGGCAACTATGGCTACACCTTC. This encodes CSATLEGNYGYTF.

The V gene is TRBV20-1, the J gene TRBJ1-1; tentatively, D is TRBD1 (6 bases). This CDR3 has 12 residues. Trimming left V 6 bases short and J 3 bases short, with 11 bases between. The V gene's germline CDR1 is DFQATT and CDR2 SNEGSKA (reference sequence). CDR3 DNA sequence: TGCAGTGCCAACAGGGAGGACACTGAAGCTTTCTTT. Translated: CSANREDTEAFF.

The V gene is TRBV6-1, the J gene TRBJ2-5, with 9 bases that match TRBD1. The junction had 3 bases not matched to a gene; V was cut back by 8 bases and J by 2 bases. CDR3 size: 13 residues. CDR1 MNHNS and CDR2 SASEGT come from the germline V gene. In DNA, the CDR3 is TGTGCCAGCCGGGACAGGGATCAAGAGACCCAGTACTTC. It codes for CASRDRDQETQYF.

V usage is TRBV7-2 and J usage is TRBJ1-3; TRBD1 agrees at 8 bases. The CDR3 runs to 14 residues. In germline, CDR1 is SGHTA, CDR2 FQGNSA. The V and J ends lost 3 bases and 2 bases, in that order; junction bases with no gene match: 0. CDR3 sequence (DNA): TGTGCCAGCAGCTTGGACAGGGCTGGAAACACCATATATTTT. Residues: CASSLDRAGNTIYF. The whole variable domain, filled in from reference TRBV7-2 and TRBJ1-3, reads GAGVSQSPSNKVTEKGKDVELRCDPISGHTALYWYRQSLGQGLEFLIYFQGNSAPDKSGLPSDRFSAERTGGSVSTLTIQRTQQEDSAVYLCASSLDRAGNTIYFGEGSWLTVV.

This clonotype was counted a few times. V usage is TRBV6-1 and J usage is TRBJ1-5; a possible D gene is TRBD1 (6 bases). The CDR3 loop spans 13 amino acids. Trimming cost V 6 bases and J 7 bases, with 13 bases left between them. Germline V gene lookup returns CDR1 MNHNS and CDR2 SASEGT. The CDR3 region has the DNA TGTGCCAGCAGAAGGACAGTTTTCCAGCCCCAGCATTTT. It specifies CASRRTVFQPQHF.

The chain has TRBV5-1 and TRBJ2-7; maybe TRBD2 (6 bases). This CDR3 is 14 amino acids long. CDR1 and CDR2 from the germline V gene are SGHRS and YFSETQ. Trimming removed 5 bases from V and 2 bases from J, with 14 bases in between. The CDR3 spells CASSLDWGAYEQYF. DNA for the CDR3: TGCGCCAGCAGTTTAGATTGGGGGGCCTACGAGCAGTACTTC.

The V gene is TRBV5-1, the J gene TRBJ2-7; 9 bases are a match to TRBD2. The CDR3 covers 14 residues. CDR1 and CDR2 from the germline V gene are SGHRS and YFSETQ. V trimming: 4 bases; J trimming: 3 bases; junction bases outside the gene matches: 5. The CDR3 nucleotides read TGCGCCAGCAGCGGGGCTAGCGGGATCTACGAGCAGTACTTC. Amino acids: CASSGASGIYEQYF.

The V call is TRBV29-1, the J call TRBJ2-7, with 7 bases fitting TRBD1. The CDR3 covers 11 residues. Germline CDR1 and CDR2: SQVTM and ANQGSEA. The ends lost 6 bases at V and 9 bases at J; junction bases unmatched: 8. This CDR3 is CSVKTGWTQYF. The CDR3 DNA reads TGCAGCGTAAAGACAGGGTGGACGCAGTACTTC.

At least ten counts were recorded for this clonotype. This chain joins TRBV7-9 and TRBJ2-3; 15 bases align to TRBD2. This CDR3 has 16 residues. The junction had 13 bases not matched to a gene; V was cut back by 8 bases and J by 10 bases. The germline V gene has CDR1 SEHNR and CDR2 FQNEAQ (reference sequence). The CDR3 protein is CASGRTSGRASGSQYF. The CDR3 region has the DNA TGTGCCAGCGGAAGGACTAGCGGGAGGGCCTCAGGTTCGCAGTATTTT.

This clonotype was found many times. V gene TRBV29-1 combines with J gene TRBJ1-2, with 7 bases aligning to TRBD1. Trimming took 7 bases from V and 4 from J; bases not matched to a gene: 9. Germline V gene lookup returns CDR1 SQVTM and CDR2 ANQGSEA. The CDR3 consists of 13 residues. CDR3 in DNA: TGCAGCGCTGACGCAACAGGGGTCTATGGCTACACCTTC. It translates to CSADATGVYGYTF.

The genes are TRBV1 and TRBJ2-7; the D call of TRBD2 is as the table states it, not checked on the DNA. TRBV1 is a pseudogene. The CDR3 sequence is 14 residues long. CDR3 amino acids: CTPPASGKNREQYF. The CDR3, as DNA: TGCACGCCTCCTGCTAGCGGGAAGAACCGCGAGCAGTACTTC.

The chain employs TRBV29-1 and TRBJ2-1, with D maybe TRBD1 (5 bases). V was pared by 7 bases and J by 0 bases, with 13 bases between. From germline, CDR1 is SQVTM and CDR2 ANQGSEA. This CDR3 has 14 amino acids. CDR3 bases: TGCAGCGCCGAGACAGATAGCTCCTACAATGAGCAGTTCTTC. Translated: CSAETDSSYNEQFF.

This clonotype appeared many times. The chain links TRBV20-1 to TRBJ1-3; maybe TRBD1 (6 bases). V was trimmed by 5 bases and J by 0 bases, leaving 14 bases between them. The CDR3 is 15 residues long. In germline, CDR1 is DFQATT, CDR2 SNEGSKA (reference sequence). The CDR3 is CSASQGPHSGNTIYF. The CDR3 DNA follows: TGCAGTGCTTCGCAGGGGCCCCACTCTGGAAACACCATATATTTT.

CDR3 nucleotide sequence: TGTGCCAGCAGCTGGGGGCGCGGGGGAGGGTGGCAGTTCTTC. Protein: CASSWGRGGGWQFF. The rearrangement joins TRBV5-6 to TRBJ2-1, with TRBD2 as a possible D gene (7 bases). The germline V gene has CDR1 SGHDT and CDR2 YYEEEE. The CDR3 contains 14 residues. The ends were cut back, 3 bases at V and 12 bases at J, with 19 bases in the middle. Together with reference TRBV5-6 and TRBJ2-1, the CDR3 gives the full variable domain: DAGVTQSPTHLIKTRGQQVTLRCSPKSGHDTVSWYQQALGQGPQFIFQYYEEEERQRGNFPDRFSGHQFPNYSSELNVNALLLGDSALYLCASSWGRGGGWQFFGPGTRLTVL.

This chain uses TRBV6-5 with TRBJ2-7; 7 bases line up with TRBD1. The germline CDR1 and CDR2 sequences are MNHEY and SVGAGI. V shed 6 bases, J shed 3 bases, and the junction held 11 bases outside the gene matches. The CDR3 has 15 amino acids. The CDR3 region is CASRYNPGQNYEQYF. The CDR3 nucleotides are TGTGCCAGCAGATATAACCCGGGACAGAACTACGAGCAGTACTTC.

This clonotype was detected a few times. The CDR3 sequence: CSASLSGGFGDTQYF. In nucleotides, the CDR3 is TGCAGTGCTAGCCTTAGCGGGGGGTTTGGAGATACGCAGTATTTT. This rearrangement joins TRBV20-1 to TRBJ2-3; 10 bases are shared with TRBD2. The CDR3 has 15 residues. Trimming took 3 bases from V and 5 from J; bases not matched to a gene: 8. The V gene's germline CDR1 is DFQATT and CDR2 SNEGSKA (reference sequence).

V and J are TRBV13 and TRBJ2-1; 12 bases align to TRBD2. Germline lookup yields CDR1 PRHDT and CDR2 FYEKMQ (reference sequence). V was clipped by 5 bases and J by 7 bases; unmatched bases: 15. The CDR3 covers 18 residues. The CDR3 bases are TGTGCCAGCAGCGCACCCTCGCTAGCGGGAGGGAGCCGGAATGAGCAGTTCTTC. As protein: CASSAPSLAGGSRNEQFF.

In this sample, this clonotype turned up a few times. The chain recombines TRBV20-1 with TRBJ2-5; D possibly matches TRBD1 or TRBD2 (6 bases each). V lost 6 bases to trimming and J lost 5 bases, with 13 bases between them. From germline, CDR1 is DFQATT and CDR2 SNEGSKA (reference sequence). There are 12 residues in the CDR3. CDR3 sequence (DNA): TGCAGTGCAAGGGGGGCGGCGGAGACCCAGTACTTC. This gives the protein CSARGAAETQYF.